This section outlines one T cell receptor beta chain sequence together with its context. The data were produced by immunoSEQ multiplex PCR, yet TCRdb's version contains in-frame clones alone and is incomplete. There are about 75,000 clones in the sample; about 86% occur only once, and about 8% lies in the top ten. This record belongs to a study of OX40 agonist ivuxolimab in advanced cancers. Study as a whole: The diagnoses of dose-escalation patients were hepatocellular carcinoma, melanoma, renal cell or head and neck cancer. The dose-escalation cohort was about 83% male, with a mean age of approximately 62 years, ranging about 23 to 79.

CDR3 length: 12 amino acids. The ends were cut back, 0 bases at V and 7 bases at J, with 7 bases in the middle. Germline assignment: CDR1 SGHKS and CDR2 YYEKEE (reference sequence). This material consisted of CD4+ or CD8+ T cells sorted from blood, taken in a trial of the OX40 agonist ivuxolimab. The J gene is TRBJ1-1, the V gene TRBV5-5; D uncertain. The TCR sequence derives from an adult with an advanced solid tumor such as melanoma, head and neck, liver or kidney cancer. The CDR3 nucleotides read TGTGCCAGCAGCTTGGAGTGGTTTGAAGCTTTCTTT. Amino acids: CASSLEWFEAFF.